A selection of T cell receptor beta chains follows, all from one sample in a study of blood T cell repertoires in COVID-19. Profiled with immunoSEQ multiplex PCR; TCRdb holds only in-frame clones, not every one. The sample lists over 110,000 clones; 75% to 85% were seen once. The material sequenced was peripheral blood. The origin of the receptors is a man between 60 and 70 years old with active or convalescent COVID-19. CDR3s include the opening cysteine and the closing phenylalanine or tryptophan. Each record gives: D gene, V gene, J gene, clone size, CDR3 protein, CDR3 DNA. A D gene is named only where the DNA matches it firmly. Some rows mark clone size as missing; the rest say once, few, many or name a class of expanded clone.

d_gene: TRBD2; v_gene: TRBV19; j_gene: TRBJ2-2; abundance: NA; CDR3aa: CASSRPGLVAGELFF; CDR3nt: TGTGCCAGTAGTAGACCGGGACTAGTGGCCGGGGAGCTGTTTTTT
d_gene: NA; v_gene: TRBV5-6; j_gene: TRBJ2-1; abundance: NA; CDR3aa: CASSLPGNNEQFF; CDR3nt: TGTGCCAGCAGCTTGCCAGGGAACAATGAGCAGTTCTTC
d_gene: TRBD2; v_gene: TRBV10-2; j_gene: TRBJ2-1; abundance: NA; CDR3aa: CASSDRLAHLLYNEQFF; CDR3nt: TGCGCCAGCAGTGATAGACTAGCCCACCTACTATACAATGAGCAGTTCTTC
d_gene: TRBD2; v_gene: TRBV30; j_gene: TRBJ2-7; abundance: NA; CDR3aa: CAWASGGTFTYEQYF; CDR3nt: TGTGCCTGGGCTAGCGGGGGGACCTTTACCTACGAGCAGTACTTC
d_gene: NA; v_gene: TRBV7-9; j_gene: TRBJ2-7; abundance: NA; CDR3aa: CASSLGGGAPYEQYF; CDR3nt: TGTGCCAGCAGCTTAGGTGGGGGGGCCCCCTACGAGCAGTACTTC
d_gene: TRBD1; v_gene: TRBV11-3; j_gene: TRBJ1-1; abundance: few; CDR3aa: CASSIGQGGGGTEAFF; CDR3nt: TGTGCCAGCAGCATCGGACAGGGAGGAGGTGGCACTGAAGCTTTCTTT
d_gene: TRBD2; v_gene: TRBV14; j_gene: TRBJ2-5; abundance: NA; CDR3aa: CASSREIAGRPQETQYF; CDR3nt: TGTGCCAGCAGCCGGGAAATAGCGGGACGGCCGCAAGAGACCCAGTACTTC
d_gene: TRBD1; v_gene: TRBV4-3; j_gene: TRBJ1-2; abundance: NA; CDR3aa: CASSLAGTANYGYTF; CDR3nt: TGCGCCAGCAGCCTCGCCGGGACAGCTAACTATGGCTACACCTTC
d_gene: NA; v_gene: TRBV18; j_gene: TRBJ2-1; abundance: NA; CDR3aa: CASSHGTLTENEQFF; CDR3nt: TGTGCCAGCTCACACGGGACTCTCACGGAGAATGAGCAGTTCTTC
d_gene: NA; v_gene: TRBV6-2/TRBV6-3; j_gene: TRBJ1-1; abundance: NA; CDR3aa: CASSYHGGTEAFF; CDR3nt: TGTGCCAGCAGTTACCACGGAGGTACTGAAGCTTTCTTT
d_gene: NA; v_gene: TRBV4-1; j_gene: TRBJ2-7; abundance: few; CDR3aa: CASSLTGLGYEQYF; CDR3nt: TGCGCCAGCAGCCTTACGGGGTTAGGCTACGAGCAGTACTTC
d_gene: TRBD1; v_gene: TRBV4-1; j_gene: TRBJ1-5; abundance: NA; CDR3aa: CASSQDPGGKPQHF; CDR3nt: TGCGCCAGCAGCCAAGACCCAGGGGGTAAGCCCCAGCATTTT
d_gene: NA; v_gene: TRBV2; j_gene: TRBJ2-1; abundance: NA; CDR3aa: CASIRDSYSYNEQFF; CDR3nt: TGTGCCAGCATCAGGGACTCTTACTCCTACAATGAGCAGTTCTTC
d_gene: NA; v_gene: TRBV7-7; j_gene: TRBJ2-2; abundance: once; CDR3aa: CASSPDSQNTGELFF; CDR3nt: TGTGCCAGCAGTCCGGACTCCCAGAACACCGGGGAGCTGTTTTTT
d_gene: TRBD1; v_gene: TRBV29-1; j_gene: TRBJ2-2; abundance: NA; CDR3aa: CSVVPAGGNTGELFF; CDR3nt: TGCAGCGTTGTACCCGCAGGGGGCAACACCGGGGAGCTGTTTTTT
d_gene: NA; v_gene: TRBV30; j_gene: TRBJ1-6; abundance: NA; CDR3aa: CAWIGQANSPLHF; CDR3nt: TGTGCCTGGATTGGGCAGGCCAATTCACCCCTCCACTTT
d_gene: NA; v_gene: TRBV4-3; j_gene: TRBJ1-3; abundance: NA; CDR3aa: CASSQDSGYGNTIYF; CDR3nt: TGCGCCAGCAGCCAAGATTCGGGGTATGGAAACACCATATATTTT
d_gene: NA; v_gene: TRBV2; j_gene: TRBJ1-5; abundance: NA; CDR3aa: CASSDWGDQPQHF; CDR3nt: TGTGCCAGCAGTGATTGGGGCGATCAGCCCCAGCATTTT
d_gene: TRBD1; v_gene: TRBV11-3; j_gene: TRBJ2-5; abundance: NA; CDR3aa: CASSSSLRQGGETQYF; CDR3nt: TGTGCCAGCAGCTCGAGCCTAAGACAGGGGGGAGAGACCCAGTACTTC
d_gene: TRBD1; v_gene: TRBV5-1; j_gene: TRBJ2-1; abundance: NA; CDR3aa: CASRLFDRGNEQFF; CDR3nt: TGCGCCAGCAGGCTTTTCGACAGGGGCAATGAGCAGTTCTTC
d_gene: TRBD1; v_gene: TRBV6-6; j_gene: TRBJ1-4; abundance: NA; CDR3aa: CASSKGDRGSEKLFF; CDR3nt: TGTGCCAGCAGTAAGGGGGACAGGGGATCCGAAAAACTGTTTTTT
d_gene: TRBD1; v_gene: TRBV18; j_gene: TRBJ2-3; abundance: NA; CDR3aa: CASSPADRGLDTQYF; CDR3nt: TGTGCCAGCTCACCAGCGGACAGGGGCTTAGATACGCAGTATTTT
d_gene: TRBD2; v_gene: TRBV5-6; j_gene: TRBJ2-7; abundance: NA; CDR3aa: CASSWEGPYEQYF; CDR3nt: TGTGCCAGCAGCTGGGAGGGACCCTACGAGCAGTACTTC
d_gene: NA; v_gene: TRBV6-5; j_gene: TRBJ1-3; abundance: NA; CDR3aa: CASSYRQDAMGTIYF; CDR3nt: TGTGCCAGCAGTTATCGACAGGACGCGATGGGCACCATATATTTT
d_gene: NA; v_gene: TRBV7-8; j_gene: TRBJ1-6; abundance: NA; CDR3aa: CASRQGLSSYNSPLHF; CDR3nt: TGTGCCAGCCGCCAGGGGCTGAGCTCCTATAATTCACCCCTCCACTTT
d_gene: NA; v_gene: TRBV27; j_gene: TRBJ2-3; abundance: NA; CDR3aa: CASSARLFRVSSTDTQYF; CDR3nt: TGTGCCAGCAGTGCCCGCCTCTTCAGGGTTTCTAGCACAGATACGCAGTATTTT
d_gene: TRBD1; v_gene: TRBV29-1; j_gene: TRBJ1-2; abundance: NA; CDR3aa: CSVGIGQGYLGYGYTF; CDR3nt: TGCAGCGTTGGGATCGGACAGGGCTACTTGGGCTATGGCTACACCTTC
d_gene: TRBD1; v_gene: TRBV11-3; j_gene: TRBJ1-2; abundance: NA; CDR3aa: CASSSDQRTGPYGYTF; CDR3nt: TGTGCCAGCAGCTCCGACCAGAGGACAGGACCCTATGGCTACACCTTC
d_gene: TRBD1; v_gene: TRBV7-8; j_gene: TRBJ1-2; abundance: NA; CDR3aa: CASSSPVPGQGDYGYTF; CDR3nt: TGTGCCAGCAGCTCGCCAGTACCGGGACAGGGTGACTATGGCTACACCTTC
d_gene: NA; v_gene: TRBV25-1; j_gene: TRBJ2-1; abundance: NA; CDR3aa: CASSMTSSYNEQFF; CDR3nt: TGTGCCAGCAGTATGACTAGCTCCTACAATGAGCAGTTCTTC
d_gene: NA; v_gene: TRBV11-2; j_gene: TRBJ1-1; abundance: NA; CDR3aa: CASSLVQGWDTEAFF; CDR3nt: TGTGCCAGCAGCTTAGTGCAGGGGTGGGACACTGAAGCTTTCTTT
d_gene: NA; v_gene: TRBV3-1/TRBV3-2; j_gene: TRBJ1-2; abundance: NA; CDR3aa: CASSQVRYGYTF; CDR3nt: TGTGCCAGCAGCCAAGTCCGGTATGGCTACACCTTC
d_gene: TRBD1; v_gene: TRBV4-3; j_gene: TRBJ1-1; abundance: NA; CDR3aa: CASSQEWGTEPPMNTEAFF; CDR3nt: TGCGCCAGCAGCCAAGAATGGGGGACAGAGCCTCCCATGAACACTGAAGCTTTCTTT
d_gene: NA; v_gene: TRBV9; j_gene: TRBJ2-2; abundance: NA; CDR3aa: CASSVGGQRNTGELFF; CDR3nt: TGTGCCAGCAGCGTAGGCGGACAGCGGAACACCGGGGAGCTGTTTTTT
d_gene: NA; v_gene: TRBV2; j_gene: TRBJ2-7; abundance: NA; CDR3aa: CASNRNPSYEQYF; CDR3nt: TGTGCCAGCAACAGGAACCCCTCCTACGAGCAGTACTTC
d_gene: NA; v_gene: TRBV6-5; j_gene: TRBJ1-2; abundance: NA; CDR3aa: CASSYGHEMNYGYTF; CDR3nt: TGTGCCAGCAGTTACGGACATGAGATGAACTATGGCTACACCTTC
d_gene: NA; v_gene: TRBV7-2; j_gene: TRBJ1-2; abundance: NA; CDR3aa: CASSLARTALYGYTF; CDR3nt: TGTGCCAGCAGCTTAGCTCGGACAGCCCTCTATGGCTACACCTTC
d_gene: TRBD2; v_gene: TRBV7-9; j_gene: TRBJ2-3; abundance: NA; CDR3aa: CASSAGTRGTDTQYF; CDR3nt: TGTGCCAGCAGCGCCGGGACTAGAGGCACAGATACGCAGTATTTT
d_gene: NA; v_gene: TRBV7-6; j_gene: TRBJ2-2; abundance: NA; CDR3aa: CASSPRQLGTGELFF; CDR3nt: TGTGCCAGCAGCCCACGACAGCTAGGCACCGGGGAGCTGTTTTTT
d_gene: NA; v_gene: TRBV4-3; j_gene: TRBJ2-5; abundance: once; CDR3aa: CASSQDRQGLETQYF; CDR3nt: TGCGCCAGCAGCCAAGATCGACAGGGACTAGAGACCCAGTACTTC
d_gene: TRBD2; v_gene: TRBV29-1; j_gene: TRBJ2-3; abundance: NA; CDR3aa: CSVDFMRGGADTQYF; CDR3nt: TGCAGCGTTGATTTTATGCGGGGGGGCGCAGATACGCAGTATTTT